The 9 T cell receptor beta chains below were found in one sample sequenced in a study of cytomegalovirus exposure and HLA in healthy donors. The PCR had 60 Vbeta and 13 Jbeta primers. TCRdb keeps only in-frame clones here, not all; method: immunoSEQ multiplex PCR. This table has 150,000 to 200,000 clones, roughly 83% appearing once. Sequencing input: PBMCs. The source is a boy aged 5-17 years in good health and CMV-seronegative.

V gene TRBV7-2 combines with J gene TRBJ1-2; weak D call: TRBD1 (5 bases). This CDR3 spans 13 amino acids. CDR1 SGHTA and CDR2 FQGNSA come from the germline V gene. The germline V and J ends were trimmed by 3 bases and 1 base, with 6 bases remaining between them. The CDR3 DNA reads TGTGCCAGCAGCTTGGACAATAACTATGGCTACACCTTC. This gives the protein CASSLDNNYGYTF. Looking up the rest from reference TRBV7-2 and TRBJ1-2 gives the full variable domain: GAGVSQSPSNKVTEKGKDVELRCDPISGHTALYWYRQSLGQGLEFLIYFQGNSAPDKSGLPSDRFSAERTGGSVSTLTIQRTQQEDSAVYLCASSLDNNYGYTFGSGTRLTVV.

The chain employs TRBV2 and TRBJ2-5; D remains unclear. Germline V gene lookup returns CDR1 SNHLY and CDR2 FYNNEI. V was trimmed by 4 bases and J by 5 bases, leaving 8 bases between them. This CDR3 is 12 amino acids long. The CDR3 coding sequence is TGTGCCAGCAGTGTCATCCGGGAGACCCAGTACTTC. As protein: CASSVIRETQYF.

To note about this clone: Other DNA sequences in the same sample also yield this CDR3. This chain joins TRBV5-4 and TRBJ2-7, with no clear D. The CDR3 consists of 13 residues. Germline V gene data show CDR1 as SGHNT and CDR2 as YYREEE (reference sequence). V was clipped by 4 bases and J by 3 bases, with 11 bases between them. The CDR3 loop reads CASSPSGGYEQYF. The DNA for the CDR3 is TGTGCCAGCAGCCCGAGTGGTGGCTACGAGCAGTACTTC.

This clone has only one observation. The rearrangement uses TRBV9 and TRBJ1-5; tentatively, D is TRBD1 (6 bases). Deletions cut 3 bases from V and 6 bases from J, with 13 bases between. The CDR3 loop spans 14 amino acids. Germline CDR1 reads SGDLS; CDR2 reads YYNGEE. CDR3 bases: TGTGCCAGCAGCGGGGGGCAGGGCGCTCAGCCCCAGCATTTT. Amino acid sequence: CASSGGQGAQPQHF.

CDR3: CASSLGGRGGNTIYF. CDR3 nucleotides: TGTGCCAGCAGTTTGGGGGGGCGCGGTGGAAACACCATATATTTT. The rearrangement links TRBV6-5 to TRBJ1-3; perhaps TRBD1 as D (6 bases). The germline V and J ends were trimmed by 4 bases and 3 bases, with 13 bases remaining between them. CDR1 and CDR2 from the germline V gene are MNHEY and SVGAGI. The CDR3 covers 15 residues.

This rearrangement joins TRBV18 to TRBJ1-5; 8 bases are shared with TRBD1. The ends lost 1 base at V and 7 bases at J; junction bases unmatched: 6. Germline CDR1 reads KGHSH; CDR2 reads LQKENI. The CDR3 totals 15 residues. As DNA, the CDR3 is TGTGCCAGCTCACCACAGACAGGGGCCGAGCAGCCCCAGCATTTT. Encoded protein: CASSPQTGAEQPQHF.

V and J are TRBV9 and TRBJ1-2; D is uncertain. This CDR3 has 13 residues. Trimming took off 0 bases at V and 3 bases at J, with 6 bases between the two ends. Germline values: CDR1 SGDLS, CDR2 YYNGEE. In DNA, the CDR3 is TGTGCCAGCAGCGTAGGACGGGACTATGGCTACACCTTC. Translation gives CASSVGRDYGYTF.

The rearrangement uses TRBV19 and TRBJ1-2; no definite D call. Germline V gene lookup returns CDR1 LNHDA and CDR2 SQIVND (reference sequence). The V and J ends lost 3 bases and 4 bases respectively, with 24 bases between them. The CDR3 is 18 amino acids. The CDR3 DNA reads as TGTGCCAGTAGTATTTCCCTTAGGAGGGAAGGGATCTTCTATGGCTACACCTTC. Protein sequence: CASSISLRREGIFYGYTF.

J is TRBJ2-7 and V is TRBV9; possible D gene TRBD1, 6 bases. The CDR3 totals 14 residues. In germline, CDR1 is SGDLS, CDR2 YYNGEE. V was trimmed by 4 bases and J by 0 bases, leaving 11 bases between them. The CDR3 coding sequence is TGTGCCAGCAGCTTGACAGGTAACTCCTACGAGCAGTACTTC. Its translation: CASSLTGNSYEQYF.